This TCR beta chain was sequenced for a study of identical twins. This clonotype appeared many times. The antigen is not known. Every donor was a healthy Caucasian. MiXCR, run by TCRdb on the 5' RACE reads, gives a single entry per CDR3 protein. The sample has 200,000 to 300,000 distinct CDR3 sequences; more than 9% are singletons. General study points: Models came in too low on out-of-frame TCR alpha sharing in monozygotic twins. There is a chance that invariant MAIT and iNKT cells partially muddied zero-insertion analyses.

Trimming pared 5 bases from V and 4 bases from J, leaving 8 bases between. Per the germline V gene, CDR1 is SGHTA and CDR2 is FQGNSA. CDR3 length equals 12 residues. Sequenced sample: memory T cells sorted from blood. The genes are TRBV7-2 and TRBJ1-1; no clear D gene. This sequence was found in a man aged 50 or older in good health. DNA for the CDR3: TGTGCCAGCAGCGAGCAAGGCACTGAAGCTTTCTTT. Translated, it gives CASSEQGTEAFF. The complete variable domain, with remaining parts taken from reference TRBV7-2 and TRBJ1-1, reads GAGVSQSPSNKVTEKGKDVELRCDPISGHTALYWYRQSLGQGLEFLIYFQGNSAPDKSGLPSDRFSAERTGGSVSTLTIQRTQQEDSAVYLCASSEQGTEAFFGQGTRLTVV.